This T cell receptor (beta chain) was sequenced in a study of T cells after yellow fever vaccination. About the study: Libraries from low-cell-number fractions were prepared with the SMART-Seq v4 Ultra Low Input RNA kit.

TCRdb reprocessed the 5' RACE reads with MiXCR, giving one entry per CDR3 protein. The sample includes about 220,000 distinct CDR3 sequences, less than 3.5% of them seen just once. CDR1 is MDHEN and CDR2 is SYDVKM in the germline V gene. The CDR3 is made up of 13 amino acids. V lost 8 bases to trimming and J lost 3 bases, with 11 bases between them. V usage is TRBV28 and J usage is TRBJ1-5; no clear D. The sequence was obtained from a man aged 18-30 years who received the YFV17D yellow fever vaccine. This material consisted of CD4+ T cells sorted from PBMCs, taken 10 days after the yellow fever booster vaccination. CDR3 sequence: CASGGQFNQPQHF. CDR3 sequence (DNA): TGTGCCAGCGGCGGCCAATTCAATCAGCCCCAGCATTTT.